This passage covers 6 T cell receptor beta chains from one sample sequenced in a study of OX40 agonist ivuxolimab in advanced cancers. Clones were sequenced by immunoSEQ multiplex PCR, and TCRdb holds only the in-frame ones, with some missing. Of more than 65,000 clones listed, 80% to 95% are singletons. Source: CD4+ or CD8+ T cells sorted from blood, taken in a trial of the OX40 agonist ivuxolimab. Receptor source: an adult with an advanced solid tumor such as melanoma, head and neck, liver or kidney cancer.

The V call is TRBV6-1, the J call TRBJ2-1; D remains unclear. Germline lookup yields CDR1 MNHNS and CDR2 SASEGT. The ends were cut back, 4 bases at V and 6 bases at J, with 16 bases in the middle. This CDR3 spans 15 amino acids. This CDR3 is CASSGALSHLNEQFF. CDR3 DNA: TGTGCCAGCAGTGGGGCCCTAAGCCACCTCAATGAGCAGTTCTTC.

This chain connects TRBV5-1 to TRBJ1-2; 11 bases fit TRBD1. The CDR3 totals 14 residues. Germline V gene lookup returns CDR1 SGHRS and CDR2 YFSETQ. Germline trimming cut 4 bases from V and 11 bases from J; bases unmatched to any gene: 10. In DNA, the CDR3 is TGCGCCAGCAGCCGCTCGGGACAGGGGGAAGGTTACACCTTC. Its protein is CASSRSGQGEGYTF.

The rearrangement uses TRBV6-1 and TRBJ1-1; no definite D call. Trimming left V 2 bases short and J 7 bases short, with 20 bases between. The V gene's germline CDR1 is MNHNS and CDR2 SASEGT. The CDR3 spans 16 residues. The CDR3 DNA sequence: TGTGCCAGCAGTGAAATTCTGGTCCATGGACCCGATGAAGCTTTCTTT. It codes for CASSEILVHGPDEAFF.

This chain links TRBV30 with TRBJ1-5; tentatively, D is TRBD1 (6 bases). Germline values: CDR1 GTSNPN, CDR2 SVGIG (reference sequence). Trimming took 0 bases from V and 0 from J, leaving 18 bases between them. The CDR3 runs to 18 residues. This CDR3 reads CAWSVLSGGQYSNQPQHF. The CDR3 nucleotides are TGTGCCTGGAGTGTACTATCCGGGGGCCAATATAGCAATCAGCCCCAGCATTTT.

J is TRBJ2-5 and V is TRBV10-3; unclear D gene. V was trimmed by 3 bases and J by 4 bases, leaving 15 bases between them. The CDR3 contains 15 residues. Germline V gene sequence: CDR1 ENHRY, CDR2 SYGVKD. The DNA for the CDR3 is TGTGCCATCAGTGATCCCCTTGTAGCCGGAGAGACCCAGTACTTC. This gives the protein CAISDPLVAGETQYF.

The chain has TRBV7-6 and TRBJ2-3, with 11 bases identical to TRBD1. Germline V gene sequence: CDR1 SGHVS, CDR2 FNYEAQ. This CDR3 comprises 16 residues. V trimming: 5 bases; J trimming: 2 bases; junction bases outside the gene matches: 6. The CDR3 DNA is TGTGCCAGCAGCCTCGGGACAGGGGGTCCCACAGATACGCAGTATTTT. Residues: CASSLGTGGPTDTQYF.